This TCR beta chain was observed in a study of vaccination effects on CD4 cells after COVID-19. Sequencing was performed with immunoSEQ multiplex PCR; in TCRdb, only in-frame clones are kept and a portion is missing. The table records 35,000 to 45,000 clones, less than 85% of them present only once. After removal of 2 bases from V and 5 bases from J, the junction contained 6 bases not matched to a gene. This CDR3 is 16 amino acids long. Germline V gene sequence: CDR1 LGHNA, CDR2 YNFKEQ. This clone was detected once. The antigen remains undetermined. Culture lasted 10 days before CD4+ T cell isolation. PCR confirmed that the person was infected with SARS-CoV-2 between March and December 2020. Two doses of either BNT162b2 or mRNA-1273 were given to each participant.

The chain couples TRBV4-2 to TRBJ1-5, with 10 bases matching TRBD1. The TCR comes from a human donor who had a prior SARS-CoV-2 infection. Sample: CD4+ T cells from PBMCs cultured without peptide, taken after COVID-19 vaccination. This CDR3 is CASSQLDRGNDQPQHF. For the CDR3, the DNA is TGTGCCAGCAGCCAATTGGACAGGGGGAATGATCAGCCCCAGCATTTT.